Sequencing of this T cell receptor (beta chain) was carried out in a study of blood T cell repertoires in COVID-19. Study-wide background: There were acute and convalescent COVID-19 samples, and they came from the United States, Italy and Spain.

With 5 bases clipped from V and 0 bases from J, the junction kept 9 bases outside the gene matches. CDR1 and CDR2 (germline): LNHNV, YYDKDF (reference sequence). This CDR3 has 17 amino acids. Using immunoSEQ multiplex PCR, the repertoire was profiled, and TCRdb retains in-frame clones only, with some absent. The profile shows 140,000 to 150,000 clones, roughly 90% of them singletons. The sequencing input was peripheral blood. The TCR comes from a woman between 50 and 59 years old with acute or convalescent COVID-19. The V and J genes are TRBV15 and TRBJ1-1; TRBD1 agrees at 10 bases. The CDR3 spells CATSGGTGAPMNTEAFF. CDR3 nucleotides: TGTGCCACCAGCGGGGGGACAGGGGCTCCTATGAACACTGAAGCTTTCTTT.